This TCR beta chain was captured in a study of follicular helper T cells after annual influenza vaccination. Time point in this sample: 2015-2016 season, 7 days after influenza vaccination. Sorted cTfh were non-naive CD4+CXCR5+PD-1+, either ICOS+CD38+ or ICOS-CD38-. TCRdb keeps only in-frame clones here, not all; method: immunoSEQ multiplex PCR. The sample has around 11,000 clones; about 82% are singletons. Study conclusions and caveats: Day 7 ICOS+CD38+ clones were most often found later in ICOS-CD38- cTfh cells.

Trimming stripped 0 bases from V and 8 bases from J, with 4 bases between. The CDR3 loop spans 12 amino acids. The germline V gene encodes CDR1 LNHDA and CDR2 SQIVND (reference sequence). Points on this clone: Its specificity is unknown.

The sample in question was CXCR5+ CD38- circulating T follicular helper cells from blood, obtained 7 days after influenza vaccination. Subset reported: circulating Tfh, non-naive CD4+CXCR5+PD-1+ (ICOS+CD38+ or ICOS-CD38-). This receptor was obtained from an adult who received the influenza vaccine. The chain couples TRBV19 to TRBJ1-4; D remains unclear. The CDR3 protein is CASSIEGEKLFF. DNA for the CDR3: TGTGCCAGTAGTATAGAAGGCGAAAAACTGTTTTTT.